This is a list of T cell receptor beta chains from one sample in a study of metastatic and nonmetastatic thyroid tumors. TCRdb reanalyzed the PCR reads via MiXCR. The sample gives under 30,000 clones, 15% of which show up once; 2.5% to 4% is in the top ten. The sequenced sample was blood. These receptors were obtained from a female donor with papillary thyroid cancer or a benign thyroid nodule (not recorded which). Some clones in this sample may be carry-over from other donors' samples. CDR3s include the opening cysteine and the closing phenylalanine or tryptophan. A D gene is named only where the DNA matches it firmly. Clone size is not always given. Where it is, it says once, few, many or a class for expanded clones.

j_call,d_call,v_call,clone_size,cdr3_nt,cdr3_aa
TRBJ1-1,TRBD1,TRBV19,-,TGTGCCAGTAGTATAGCGGGACAGGGGAATACTGAAGCTTTCTTT,CASSIAGQGNTEAFF
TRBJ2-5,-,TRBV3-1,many,TGTGCCAGCAGCCAAGTATACCAAGAGACCCAGTACTTC,CASSQVYQETQYF
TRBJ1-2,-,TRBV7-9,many,TGTGCCAGCAGCTTGGGAAGCGGCTATGGCTACACCTTC,CASSLGSGYGYTF
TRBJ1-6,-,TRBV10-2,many,TGCGCCAGCAGGGGTGGTATCTCCCTCCACTTT,CASRGGISLHF
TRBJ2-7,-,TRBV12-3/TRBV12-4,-,TGTGCCAGCAGCATAACCTACGAGCAGTACTTC,CASSITYEQYF
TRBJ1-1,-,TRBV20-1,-,TGCAGTGCTAGAAAGGTCATCTTGAACACTGAAGCTTTCTTT,CSARKVILNTEAFF
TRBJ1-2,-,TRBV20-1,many,TGCAGTGCTAGATCTTCGGGTCCGTATGGCTACACCTTC,CSARSSGPYGYTF
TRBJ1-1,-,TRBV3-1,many,TGTGCCAGCAGCCAAGATTGGACTAACACTGAAGCTTTCTTT,CASSQDWTNTEAFF
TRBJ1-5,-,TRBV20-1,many,TGCAGTGCTCCCCCCCAGGGTGAGAATCAGCCCCAGCATTTT,CSAPPQGENQPQHF
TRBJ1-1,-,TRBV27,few,-,CASSPVGTGNTEALF
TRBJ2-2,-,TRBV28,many,TGTGCCAGCAGTTTAGGTCCGAACACCGGGGAGCTGTTTTTT,CASSLGPNTGELFF
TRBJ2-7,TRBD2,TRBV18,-,TGTGCCAGCTCACCATCGGGACTAACGGGAGCCTTCTACGAGCAGTACTTC,CASSPSGLTGAFYEQYF
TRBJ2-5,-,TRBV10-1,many,TGCGCCAGCAGTGAACGGCCTGATCCGAGTAGGGAGACCCAGTACTTC,CASSERPDPSRETQYF
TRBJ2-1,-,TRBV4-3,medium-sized,TGCGCCAGCAGCCAAGATGGGATCGTGTACAATGAGCAGTTCTTC,CASSQDGIVYNEQFF
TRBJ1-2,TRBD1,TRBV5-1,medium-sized,TGCGCCAGCAGCTTCACCCCCGGGACAGGGACTGGCTACACCTTC,CASSFTPGTGTGYTF
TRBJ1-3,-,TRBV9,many,TGTGCCAGCAGCGCCGCGGATATCTCTGGAAACACCATATATTTT,CASSAADISGNTIYF
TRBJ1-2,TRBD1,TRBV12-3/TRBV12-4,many,TGTGCCAGCACCGGGACAGGGACTAACTATGGCTACACCTTC,CASTGTGTNYGYTF
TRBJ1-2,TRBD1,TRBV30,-,TGTGCTAGGACAGGGGCCTATGGCTACACCTTC,CARTGAYGYTF
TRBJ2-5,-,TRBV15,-,TGTGCCACCAGCAGAGATGGGGGGACGGACCAAGAGACCCAGTACTTC,CATSRDGGTDQETQYF
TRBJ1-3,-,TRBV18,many,TGTGCCAGCTCATCTACATCCTTCTCTGGAAACACCATATATTTT,CASSSTSFSGNTIYF
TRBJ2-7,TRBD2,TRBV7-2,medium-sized,TGTGCCAGCAGCCCCGGACTAGCGGGAGGCCCCTACGAGCAGTACTTC,CASSPGLAGGPYEQYF
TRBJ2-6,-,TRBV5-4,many,TGTGCCAGCAGCCGACAGGGACTTTCTGGGGCCAACGTCCTGACTTTC,CASSRQGLSGANVLTF
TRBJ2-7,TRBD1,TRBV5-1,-,TGCGCCAGCAGCCCCTGGACAGGTACCTCCTACGAGCATTACTTC,CASSPWTGTSYEHYF
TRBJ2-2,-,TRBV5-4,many,TGTGCCAGCAGCTCTAACCCTGGGGAGCTGTTTTTT,CASSSNPGELFF
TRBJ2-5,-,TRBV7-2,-,TGTGCCAGCAGCTTAGCGCCGAGGGAGACAAAGTACTTC,CASSLAPRETKYF
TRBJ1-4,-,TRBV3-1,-,TGTGCCAGCAGCCGTAAAACCGGGACCCCCGAGGCCCCAACTAATGAAAAACTGTTTTTT,CASSRKTGTPEAPTNEKLFF
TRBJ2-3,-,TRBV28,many,TGTGCCAGCAGACTAGGACTCAACACAGATACGCAGTATTTT,CASRLGLNTDTQYF
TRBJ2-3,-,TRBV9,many,TGTGCCAGCAGCGTAGAAGGCGGGCTCGTCACAGATACGCAGTATTTT,CASSVEGGLVTDTQYF
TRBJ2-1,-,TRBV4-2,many,TGTGCCAGCAGCCCCACTAGCAACAATGAGCAGTTCTTC,CASSPTSNNEQFF
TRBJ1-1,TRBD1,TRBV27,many,TGTGCCAGCACCCCGACAGGGAGGGGTGAAGCTTTCTTT,CASTPTGRGEAFF
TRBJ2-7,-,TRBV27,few,TGTGCCAGTAGTACCCGGGGGTGCTACGAGCAGTACTTC,CASSTRGCYEQYF
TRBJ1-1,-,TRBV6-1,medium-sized,TGTGCCAGCAATACCGGACCGAGCACTGAAGCTTTCTTT,CASNTGPSTEAFF
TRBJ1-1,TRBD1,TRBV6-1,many,TGTGCCAGCGGGAGAAGATTCAGCGGGGGGGACAGGACTGAAGCTTTCTTT,CASGRRFSGGDRTEAFF